The rows below give T cell receptor beta chains drawn from one sample of a study of cytomegalovirus exposure and HLA in healthy donors. Sequencing was performed with immunoSEQ multiplex PCR; in TCRdb, only in-frame clones are kept and a portion is missing. Of roughly 150,000 clones in the sample, about 82% were seen once. Sequencing was performed on PBMCs. These receptors originate from a man between 25 and 39 years old in good health. CDR3s include the opening cysteine and the closing phenylalanine or tryptophan. The D gene is left open where the match is weak. Some rows have no size entry. The others give once, few or many, or a class for an expanded clone.

few,TRBJ2-7,TRBV5-6,TRBD1,TGTGCCAGCAGCCGAGACGGACAGGGGATATCCTACGAGCAGTACTTC,CASSRDGQGISYEQYF
.,TRBJ2-7,TRBV6-5,TRBD1,TGTGCCAGCAGCCGATTGACAGGGGGGTTCTACGAGCAGTACTTC,CASSRLTGGFYEQYF
once,TRBJ2-7,TRBV15,.,TGTGCCACCAGCAGAGAGGCTGATAGCTCCTACGAGCAGTACTTC,CATSREADSSYEQYF
.,TRBJ2-7,TRBV28,TRBD2,TGTGCCAGCAGTCCCTCCGGACTAGCGACCTACGAGCAGTACTTC,CASSPSGLATYEQYF
once,TRBJ2-1,TRBV15,.,TGTGCCTTCGCACCGAGTGGCAGGGTCCCCCCCAATGAGCAGTTCTTC,CAFAPSGRVPPNEQFF
.,TRBJ1-4,TRBV5-1,.,TGCGCCAGCAGCGTATGGGGCCCTCCTGCAACTAATGAAAAACTGTTTTTT,CASSVWGPPATNEKLFF
.,TRBJ2-5,TRBV19,TRBD2,TGTGCCAGTAGTATTAGGACTAGCGGGGCAGAGACCCAGTACTTC,CASSIRTSGAETQYF
.,TRBJ2-3,TRBV28,.,TGTGCCAGCGGAGGTGGAGGGAGCACAGATACGCAGTATTTT,CASGGGGSTDTQYF
few,TRBJ1-1,TRBV2,.,TGTGCCAGCAGGCCGGACAGCGTGGGCACTGAAGCTTTCTTT,CASRPDSVGTEAFF
few,TRBJ2-1,TRBV11-2,TRBD2,TGTGCCAGCAGCCCATTCAGGGCGGGAGTCGGGTCCTACAATGAGCAGTTCTTC,CASSPFRAGVGSYNEQFF
.,TRBJ1-2,TRBV27,TRBD1,TGTGCCAGCACTTCAATCGGGACAGGGGGTCGGTACGCAGGCTACACCTTC,CASTSIGTGGRYAGYTF
.,TRBJ2-7,TRBV28,.,TGTGCCAGCAGTTCCCAGTTCATCCGAGACAGGCTGAACGAGCAGTACTTC,CASSSQFIRDRLNEQYF
few,TRBJ2-1,TRBV19,TRBD2,TGTGCCAGCCCCACGTTGGGACTAGCGGCATCCTTCTCCTACAATGAGCAGTTCTTC,CASPTLGLAASFSYNEQFF
.,TRBJ2-7,TRBV11-3,TRBD2,TGTGCCAGCAGCCCGCGGACTAGCGGGAGGTCCTACGAGCAGTACTTC,CASSPRTSGRSYEQYF
once,TRBJ2-1,TRBV7-9,.,TGTTCCAGCAGCTTGGGACAAGACAATGAGCAGTTCTTC,CSSSLGQDNEQFF
.,TRBJ2-7,TRBV27,.,TGTGCCAGCAGTTTAGAGGGTCGACCCTTTTACGAGCAGTACTTC,CASSLEGRPFYEQYF
.,TRBJ2-5,TRBV4-2,TRBD1,TGTGCCAGCAGCCAAGGCCGGGACAGGGGGGTGGTTGAGACCCAGTACTTC,CASSQGRDRGVVETQYF
few,TRBJ2-5,TRBV7-2,TRBD2,TGTGCCAGCAGCTCCCGGGGGGGGGCTAGCGGGTTCGACGCCAGGTACTTC,CASSSRGGASGFDARYF
.,TRBJ1-4,TRBV10-2,.,TGCGCCAGCAGGGACAGTACAACTAATGAAAAACTGTTTTTT,CASRDSTTNEKLFF
.,TRBJ1-2,TRBV27,.,TGTGCCAGCAGTTTATCCCTTGACAGTTTTAACTATGGCTACACCTTC,CASSLSLDSFNYGYTF
.,TRBJ2-1,TRBV29-1,TRBD2,TGCAGCGTTTATACCACGGGACTAGTGGCCGATGAGCAGTTCTTC,CSVYTTGLVADEQFF
.,TRBJ1-1,TRBV6-1,TRBD1,TGTGCCAGCAGTTCGGGACAGGGGGCAACTGAAGCTTTCTTT,CASSSGQGATEAFF
.,TRBJ1-3,TRBV6-6,.,TGTGCCAGCAGTTACTTTCAAAAAGCCTCTGGAAACACCATATATTTT,CASSYFQKASGNTIYF
.,TRBJ1-4,TRBV18,.,TGTGCCAGCTCACCGGACCAGGGTAATGAAAAACTGTTTTTT,CASSPDQGNEKLFF
.,TRBJ2-1,TRBV19,TRBD2,TGTGCCAGTAGTATAGATCTAGCGGGTACCTACAATGAGCAGTTCTTC,CASSIDLAGTYNEQFF
.,TRBJ1-4,TRBV7-8,.,TGTGCCAGCAGCACCGAGGAGACTAATGAAAAACTGTTTTTT,CASSTEETNEKLFF
.,TRBJ2-7,TRBV28,TRBD1,TGTGCCAGCAGCCTTGACAGGGGGGGATACGAGCAGTACTTC,CASSLDRGGYEQYF
once,TRBJ2-1,TRBV5-1,.,TGCGCCAGCGAGCCAGGGATGGGGATTCCCAATGAGCAGTTCTTC,CASEPGMGIPNEQFF
.,TRBJ1-4,TRBV7-9,TRBD1,TGTGCCAGCGGTCTATCAGGGGGAAATGAAAAACTGTTTTTT,CASGLSGGNEKLFF
.,TRBJ2-3,TRBV9,TRBD2,TGTGCCAGCAGCGGTCGTGAGCGGGAGCGTGATACGCAGTATTTT,CASSGRERERDTQYF
few,TRBJ2-7,TRBV7-8,.,TGTGCCAGCCAACGAGCAGGGGCCTACGAGCAGTACTTC,CASQRAGAYEQYF
.,TRBJ2-1,TRBV6-5,TRBD2,TGTGCCAGCAGACCTTATAGCGGGAGGGTACATGAGCAGTTCTTC,CASRPYSGRVHEQFF
.,TRBJ2-2,TRBV19,TRBD1,TGTGCCAGTAGTAACCATCCAGGGGGCGCCTCCACCGGGGAGCTGTTTTTT,CASSNHPGGASTGELFF
.,TRBJ2-1,TRBV2,.,TGTGCCAGCAGTGTCCGTAGCGGAGTCTACAATGAGCAGTTCTTC,CASSVRSGVYNEQFF
.,TRBJ2-7,TRBV28,TRBD2,TGTGCCAGCAGTTTAGGTCTAGCGGGAGTTACACAGATTTCCTACGAGCAGTACTTC,CASSLGLAGVTQISYEQYF
.,TRBJ1-5,TRBV6-5,TRBD1,TGTGCCAGCCGGGACAGGGGAGGTCAGCCCCAGCATTTT,CASRDRGGQPQHF
.,TRBJ2-7,TRBV11-1,TRBD2,TGTGCCAGCAGCCAGCGGGGGGGCGCAGGCTACGAGCAGTACTTC,CASSQRGGAGYEQYF
few,TRBJ2-1,TRBV11-2,TRBD2,TGTGCCACCCGGGGACTAGCGGTAAATGAGCAGTTCTTC,CATRGLAVNEQFF
once,TRBJ2-6,TRBV6-5,.,TGTGCCAGCAGTTACCAAACTGGGGCCAACGTCCTGACTTTC,CASSYQTGANVLTF
.,TRBJ2-7,TRBV6-5,TRBD1,TGTGCCAGCAGTTACACCGGGACAGCCTTTTACGAGCAGTACTTC,CASSYTGTAFYEQYF
.,TRBJ2-7,TRBV19,TRBD1,TGTGCCAGTAGTAAGAGACAGGGGGGAGCCTACGAGCAGTACTTC,CASSKRQGGAYEQYF
.,TRBJ2-2,TRBV25-1,.,TGTGCCAGCAGTGAGATTCAGGGTGCTTTGACGGGGGAGCTGTTTTTT,CASSEIQGALTGELFF
few,TRBJ1-1,TRBV28,TRBD1,TGTGCCAGCAGTTCGGCCAGGGGGGCTTTCTTT,CASSSARGAFF
.,TRBJ2-2,TRBV6-6,TRBD2,TGTGCCAGCAGTCCACAGCGGGGGGGGGCCGGGGAGCTGTTTTTT,CASSPQRGGAGELFF
.,TRBJ2-5,TRBV18,.,TGTGCCAGCTCACCACAGGGGTGGGAGACCCAGTACTTC,CASSPQGWETQYF